The 5 T cell receptor beta chains in this list originate from one sample, sequenced in a study of T cell responses to AZD1222 COVID-19 vaccine. The table came from immunoSEQ multiplex PCR; TCRdb's copy has only in-frame clones and leaves some out. The sample has about 140,000 clones; about 90% are singletons. Source: peripheral blood, taken on day 0 of AZD1222 vaccination. The receptors were gathered from an adult in good health.

J is TRBJ2-2 and V is TRBV9; 11 positions match TRBD1. Germline CDR1 reads SGDLS; CDR2 reads YYNGEE. J gave up 5 bases and V 2 bases, and 8 bases lay outside the gene matches. The CDR3 totals 17 residues. CDR3 sequence reads: CASSVKRDRGWTGELFF. For the CDR3, the DNA is TGTGCCAGCAGCGTTAAGCGGGACAGGGGGTGGACCGGGGAGCTGTTTTTT.

The genes are TRBV4-2 and TRBJ1-6; possibly TRBD1 for D (5 bases). CDR3 length equals 16 residues. Trimming left V 4 bases short and J 7 bases short, with 17 bases between. Germline CDR1 LGHNA, CDR2 YNFKEQ. The CDR3, as DNA: TGTGCCAGCAGCCCCTCAATGGCCCGGGGGAATTCACCCCTCCACTTT. Its protein is CASSPSMARGNSPLHF.

The J gene is TRBJ2-1, the V gene TRBV24-1; D is perhaps TRBD1 (5 bases). Trimming stripped 3 bases from V and 8 bases from J, with 16 bases between. Germline CDR1 reads KGHDR; CDR2 reads SFDVKD. This CDR3 contains 15 residues. CDR3 coding DNA: TGTGCCACCAGTGATCAGGGTTCGAATATCGATGAGCAGTTCTTC. It translates to CATSDQGSNIDEQFF.

V and J are TRBV5-6 and TRBJ1-2; 7 positions agree with TRBD1. The V gene end was trimmed by 2 bases and the J gene end by 5 bases; junction bases not matched to a gene: 15. The length of the CDR3 is 17 residues. CDR1 is SGHDT and CDR2 is YYEEEE in the germline V gene. This CDR3 is CASSFPPPTGSRYGYTF. The DNA for the CDR3 is TGTGCCAGCAGCTTCCCCCCCCCGACAGGGAGCAGATATGGCTACACCTTC. Variable domain in full (rest from reference TRBV5-6 and TRBJ1-2): DAGVTQSPTHLIKTRGQQVTLRCSPKSGHDTVSWYQQALGQGPQFIFQYYEEEERQRGNFPDRFSGHQFPNYSSELNVNALLLGDSALYLCASSFPPPTGSRYGYTFGSGTRLTVV.

This chain connects TRBV6-5 to TRBJ1-2, with a possible D match to TRBD1 (6 bases). Trimming stripped 2 bases from V and 4 bases from J, with 11 bases between. CDR1 MNHEY and CDR2 SVGAGI come from the germline V gene. The length of the CDR3 is 14 residues. In DNA form, the CDR3 reads TGTGCCAGCAGTTACCACAGGGAGGTCTATGGCTACACCTTC. Protein product: CASSYHREVYGYTF.